This T cell receptor beta chain was recorded in a study of blood T cell repertoires in COVID-19. Germline CDR1 and CDR2: SGHTS and YDEGEE. This CDR3 has 17 residues. V was clipped by 4 bases and J by 4 bases; unmatched bases: 5. Method: immunoSEQ multiplex PCR; TCRdb's copy keeps in-frame clones and lacks some. The sample has more than 150,000 clones, more than 85% seen once. This TCR derives from a woman between 45 and 65 years old who had recovered from COVID-19. The gene calls are TRBV5-8 and TRBJ2-2, with TRBD2 identical over 15 bases. Sample: PBMCs or T cells enriched from blood (not recorded which). For the CDR3, the DNA is TGTGCCAGCAGCACGCCGGGACTAGCGGGAGGCACCGGGGAGCTGTTTTTT. This encodes CASSTPGLAGGTGELFF.